The entry below gives a single T cell receptor beta chain sequence along with its context. The antigen this receptor binds is unknown. No base quality values were provided; no much bigger clone lies one nucleotide off. These data are taken from a study of OX40 agonist ivuxolimab in advanced cancers. Broadly, across the study: The costimulatory receptor OX40 (CD134) was targeted by ivuxolimab, a fully human IgG2 agonistic monoclonal antibody. Intravenous ivuxolimab was administered to patients every 2 weeks at six dose levels: 0.01, 0.1, 0.3, 1.5, 3 and 10 mg/kg. Of the roughly 52 dose-escalation patients, hepatocellular carcinoma was present in roughly 19, melanoma in roughly 15, renal cell carcinoma in 9 and head and neck cancer in 9. A male proportion of 75% to 85% and a mean age of around 60 years, ranging from about 20 to 85, were recorded for the dose-escalation cohort. Patients were allowed to have had prior anti-PD-1, anti-PD-L1 or anti-CTLA-4 therapy, and approximately 43% of the dose-escalation patients had previously received checkpoint inhibitors. Partial responses occurred in three dose-escalation patients, of whom one had hepatocellular carcinoma and two had cutaneous melanoma. The point of sequencing TCRbeta in the periphery was to test whether ivuxolimab changed TCR sequence diversity and drove clonal T-cell expansion. The paper covers the monotherapy dose-escalation part of the phase I ivuxolimab trial, which included N ≈ 50 patients.

The trim is 7 bases for V and 6 bases for J, with a gap of 12 bases between the germline ends. Inclusive of the bounding cysteine and phenylalanine, the CDR3 is 13 residues long. Here the CDR3 DNA is all that survives: 39 bases in frame from base 1. CDR1 MNHNY and CDR2 SVGAGI are derived from the germline V gene (reference sequence). What the work shows at the level of the full study, not this receptor alone: In the 0.1-3.0 mg/kg groups, partial responders were among the patients with the lowest normalized peripheral clonal expansion, particularly in CD8+ T cells. At doses of 0.1 to 3.0 mg/kg, clonal expansion of both CD4+ and CD8+ blood T cells was observed from baseline to week 6. Which antigens the clonally expanded peripheral T cells were specific for was not determined. Low levels of normalized T-cell clonal expansion were also seen in some patients who did not respond. After ivuxolimab, CD8+ T cells had more expanded clones than CD4+ T cells on average.

For sequencing of the TCRbeta CDR3 region, genomic DNA was extracted from the sorted cells. The immunoSEQ Assay was used to sequence the TCRbeta CDR3 regions. The clones in this table, taken by TCRdb from immuneACCESS, are in-frame only. Not every clone is retained; where verified, under half of the shortfall comes from an unresolved V gene, and the cause of the rest is unknown. The sample table holds about 66,000 clones, of which approximately 86% were seen once. The ten largest clones represent 2.8% of the sample. The trial excluded patients who had a history of autoimmune disease or were on systemic immunosuppression. Peripheral blood for TCR sequencing was drawn from every dose cohort at baseline, at cycle 4 day 1 and at cycle 7 day 1. The samples were taken from a phase I, first-in-human, multicenter, open-label dose-escalation trial of ivuxolimab. Adults with locally advanced or metastatic melanoma, renal cell carcinoma, hepatocellular carcinoma or head and neck squamous cell carcinoma were enrolled in the trial. Before TCR sequencing, CD4+ T cells and CD8+ T cells from peripheral blood were sorted into separate populations.

This sample comprised CD4+ or CD8+ T cells sorted from blood, obtained in a trial of the OX40 agonist ivuxolimab. The V gene is TRBV6-6 and the J gene is TRBJ2-2; a confident D gene designation cannot be given. This receptor was obtained from an adult with an advanced solid tumor such as melanoma, head and neck, liver or kidney cancer. The bases are TGTGCCAGCATCTCCGAGTCTCCCGGGGAGCTGTTTTTT. This gives the protein CASISESPGELFF.